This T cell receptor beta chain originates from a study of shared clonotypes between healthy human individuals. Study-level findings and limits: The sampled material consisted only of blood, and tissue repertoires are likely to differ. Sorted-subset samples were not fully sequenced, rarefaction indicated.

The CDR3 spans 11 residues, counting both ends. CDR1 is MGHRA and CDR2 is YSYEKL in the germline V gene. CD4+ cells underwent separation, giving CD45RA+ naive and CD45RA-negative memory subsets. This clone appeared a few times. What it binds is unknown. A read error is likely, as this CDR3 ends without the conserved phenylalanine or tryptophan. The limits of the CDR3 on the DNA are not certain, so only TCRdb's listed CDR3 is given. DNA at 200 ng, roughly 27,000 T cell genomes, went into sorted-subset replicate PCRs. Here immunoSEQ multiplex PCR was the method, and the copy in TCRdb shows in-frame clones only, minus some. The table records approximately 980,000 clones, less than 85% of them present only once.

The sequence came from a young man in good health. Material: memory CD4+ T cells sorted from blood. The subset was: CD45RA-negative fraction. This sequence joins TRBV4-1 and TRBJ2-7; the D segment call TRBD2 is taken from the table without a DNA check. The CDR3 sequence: CASSLYRRTNL.